The subject of this entry is one TCR beta chain. Measured with immunoSEQ multiplex PCR; TCRdb has only the in-frame clones, and not every one. The top ten hold more than 4% of the sample, which has roughly 60,000 clones, roughly 72% seen once. This sample was taken from a study of blood T cell repertoires in COVID-19. Looking at the study overall: Sources were T cells, B-cell-depleted T cells, or PBMCs; the material itself was cDNA or gDNA.

It was during active infection that Seattle patients were enrolled and then longitudinally followed. V lost 5 bases and J lost 7, with 23 bases in between. The germline CDR1 and CDR2 sequences are LNHNV and YYDKDF (reference sequence). This CDR3 contains 16 residues. The chain recombines TRBV15 with TRBJ1-2; the D gene is possibly TRBD1 (5 bases). Sequences were obtained from peripheral blood. This receptor was taken from a woman between 65 and 79 years old with COVID-19, enrolled during active disease. This CDR3 is CATSPGWPGERGGYTF. The CDR3, as DNA: TGTGCCACCAGCCCAGGTTGGCCTGGGGAAAGGGGTGGCTACACCTTC. Supplemented by reference TRBV15 and TRBJ1-2, the full variable domain reads DAMVIQNPRYQVTQFGKPVTLSCSQTLNHNVMYWYQQKSSQAPKLLFHYYDKDFNNEADTPDNFQSRRPNTSFCFLDIRSPGLGDTAMYLCATSPGWPGERGGYTFGSGTRLTVV.